This passage covers 7 T cell receptor beta chains from one sample sequenced in a study of cytomegalovirus exposure and HLA in healthy donors. Primers for the PCR totalled 60 Vbeta and 13 Jbeta. The protocol was immunoSEQ multiplex PCR, while the TCRdb copy is restricted to in-frame clones and leaves out a portion. Its clone listing holds roughly 80,000 clones. Material: PBMCs. These receptors all stem from a girl aged 10-17 years in good health and CMV-seropositive.

The chain recombines TRBV4-3 with TRBJ1-2; 7 bases map to TRBD1. In germline, CDR1 is LGHNA, CDR2 YSLEER. This CDR3 comprises 15 residues. The ends lost 3 bases at V and 0 bases at J; junction bases unmatched: 4. CDR3 amino acids: CASSQMGTANYGYTF. The CDR3 DNA reads TGCGCCAGCAGCCAGATGGGGACAGCTAACTATGGCTACACCTTC.

CDR3 sequence: CSVEDVSGQEYEQYF. CDR3 bases: TGCAGCGTTGAAGATGTCTCGGGACAGGAATACGAGCAGTACTTC. V usage is TRBV29-1 and J usage is TRBJ2-7, with 8 bases lining up with TRBD1. Unmatched junction bases numbered 8, after V lost 0 bases and J lost 4 bases. The CDR3 totals 15 residues. The germline V gene encodes CDR1 SQVTM and CDR2 ANQGSEA.

The rearrangement links TRBV29-1 to TRBJ2-7, with D unresolved. Per germline, CDR1 SQVTM and CDR2 ANQGSEA. V gave up 6 bases and J gave up 2 bases, with 14 bases separating them. The CDR3 runs to 13 residues. The CDR3 DNA sequence: TGCAGCGTCGAATACGGTGGAGCCTACGAGCAGTACTTC. Residues: CSVEYGGAYEQYF.

CDR3: CAGANRNTIYF. The CDR3 bases are TGTGCCGGGGCAAATCGAAACACCATATATTTT. The chain joins TRBV30 to TRBJ1-3; TRBD1 is a possible D gene (5 bases). The germline V gene has CDR1 GTSNPN and CDR2 SVGIG (reference sequence). This CDR3 spans 11 amino acids. The V and J ends lost 8 bases and 5 bases respectively, with 10 bases between them.

Note on this clone: A read error may produce the germline difference seen at one junction end. This sequence joins TRBV29-1 and TRBJ1-1; 10 nucleotides match TRBD1. The CDR3 consists of 14 residues. The germline gives CDR1 SQVTM, CDR2 ANQGSEA. The CDR3 is CSVKGQGYNTEDFF. The CDR3 DNA sequence: TGCAGCGTAAAGGGACAGGGGTATAACACTGAAGATTTCTTT.

This sequence joins TRBV25-1 and TRBJ2-2, with D maybe TRBD2 (6 bases). Germline assignment: CDR1 MGHDK and CDR2 SYGVNS. The germline V and J ends were trimmed by 1 base and 1 base, with 16 bases remaining between them. The length of the CDR3 is 18 residues. Here the CDR3 reads CASSESKSSGMNTGELFF. The CDR3 DNA is TGTGCCAGCAGTGAATCGAAGAGTAGCGGAATGAACACCGGGGAGCTGTTTTTT.

The V call is TRBV4-3, the J call TRBJ2-1, with D possibly matching TRBD2 (5 bases). This CDR3 has 14 amino acids. Germline-derived CDR1 and CDR2 are LGHNA and YSLEER. With 0 bases removed from V and 7 bases from J, the gap between germline ends came to 10 bases. In DNA, the CDR3 is TGCGCCAGCAGCCAAGATCAGAGGGCTAATGAGCAGTTCTTC. This gives the protein CASSQDQRANEQFF.